These 26 T cell receptor beta chains came from one sample sequenced in a study of T-cell reconstitution after alpha-beta-depleted transplantation in children. Construction of the TCRbeta library involved unique molecular identifiers. Each CDR3 protein is one row after TCRdb ran MiXCR on the PCR reads. The sample carries 500,000 or so distinct CDR3 sequences, more than 9.5% recorded once. The source material was PBMCs, mostly from graft donor cells, sampled 180 days after TCRalphabeta/CD19-depleted stem cell transplant. Every receptor here comes from a female patient aged 2 to 10 who had a stem cell transplant for aplastic anemia, so the T cells may come from the graft donor.

This chain links TRBV28 with TRBJ1-2, with D maybe TRBD1 (6 bases). V dropped 8 bases and J dropped 2 bases, with 36 bases sitting between them. The germline V gene encodes CDR1 MDHEN and CDR2 SYDVKM. This CDR3 comprises 21 residues. CDR3 region: CASDNRRWDQGKQPRNYGYTF. The CDR3 DNA is TGTGCCAGCGACAACCGTCGGTGGGATCAGGGGAAACAACCAAGAAACTATGGCTACACCTTC.

The rearrangement uses TRBV24-1 and TRBJ2-1; no firm D call. Germline assignment: CDR1 KGHDR and CDR2 SFDVKD. Trimming cost V 9 bases and J 6 bases, with 20 bases left between them. The CDR3 runs 15 residues. In nucleotides, the CDR3 is TGTGCCACCGGTGGGGAAGGAGACCGGACCAATGAGCAGTTCTTC. Its translation: CATGGEGDRTNEQFF.

This clonotype came up a few times. The gene calls are TRBV20-1 and TRBJ2-2; 9 positions agree with TRBD2. Germline-derived CDR1 and CDR2 are DFQATT and SNEGSKA (reference sequence). After removal of 2 bases from V and 0 bases from J, the junction contained 7 bases not matched to a gene. This CDR3 contains 17 residues. The DNA of the CDR3 is TGCAGTGCTAGAAAAAGAGCTAGCGGGGCGAACACCGGGGAGCTGTTTTTT. It translates to CSARKRASGANTGELFF.

This clonotype was seen only a few times. The CDR3 DNA reads TGCAGTGCGGGGGAGGGCGTCAGGAATGAGCAGTTCTTC. It encodes CSAGEGVRNEQFF. V usage is TRBV20-1 and J usage is TRBJ2-1; 7 bases match TRBD2. CDR1 is DFQATT, CDR2 SNEGSKA, per germline (reference sequence). This CDR3 is built from 13 residues. The ends lost 6 bases at V and 7 bases at J; junction bases unmatched: 9.

This clonotype has a handful of counts. This chain joins TRBV12-3 or TRBV12-4 and TRBJ1-5, with D possibly matching TRBD1 (6 bases). This CDR3 contains 13 residues. Between the trimmed V and J ends, which lost 5 bases and 5 bases, there was a span of 10 bases. The CDR3 DNA reads TGTGCCAGCAGTAGAGGGGGAGATCAGCCCCAGCATTTT. Translated: CASSRGGDQPQHF.

The chain combines TRBV11-1 with TRBJ2-2, with D perhaps being TRBD1 or TRBD2 (6 bases each). Looked up from germline, CDR1 is SGHAT and CDR2 is FQDESV (reference sequence). The CDR3 is made up of 18 amino acids. Trimming removed 5 bases at V and 3 bases at J, with 22 bases between. This CDR3 is CASSSIRSYREDTGELFF. CDR3 in DNA: TGTGCCAGCAGCAGTATTAGGTCTTACAGGGAGGACACCGGGGAGCTGTTTTTT.

The chain combines TRBV14 with TRBJ2-2; TRBD1 matches at 7 bases. CDR1 SGHDN and CDR2 FVKESK come from the germline V gene. Unmatched junction bases numbered 14, after V lost 3 bases and J lost 10 bases. This CDR3 spans 16 amino acids. In nucleotides, the CDR3 is TGTGCCAGCAGCCATATCCGGGACAGTCCCCCCAAGGAGCTGTTTTTT. It is translated as CASSHIRDSPPKELFF.

This clonotype was counted many times. The V call is TRBV28, the J call TRBJ2-1; no clear D gene. Trimming cost V 5 bases and J 2 bases, with 7 bases left between them. The CDR3 sequence is 13 residues long. Germline CDR1 and CDR2: MDHEN and SYDVKM. The CDR3 sequence: CASSPSPYNEQFF. In DNA form, the CDR3 reads TGTGCCAGCAGTCCCAGCCCCTACAATGAGCAGTTCTTC.

J is TRBJ2-1 and V is TRBV19, with 11 bases matching TRBD2. V lost 9 bases, J lost 5 bases, and 6 bases stayed unmatched. The V gene's germline CDR1 is LNHDA and CDR2 SQIVND (reference sequence). The CDR3 runs to 14 residues. CDR3 bases: TGTGCCAGCAACAGGGGACTAGCGGACAATGAGCAGTTCTTC. Translating it yields CASNRGLADNEQFF.

This clonotype was seen only a few times. V is TRBV25-1 and J is TRBJ2-4, with D hard to call. The CDR3 contains 11 residues. The ends were cut back, 6 bases at V and 7 bases at J, with 7 bases in the middle. Germline V gene data show CDR1 as MGHDK and CDR2 as SYGVNS. The CDR3 DNA sequence: TGTGCCAGCAGCTCTTTTAACATTCAGTACTTC. Its translation is CASSSFNIQYF.

The chain employs TRBV20-1 and TRBJ2-7; D uncertain. CDR3 length: 12 residues. The germline V gene has CDR1 DFQATT and CDR2 SNEGSKA (reference sequence). The V end was cut by 6 bases, the J end by 1 base, with 10 bases between. CDR3 loop: CSASPGSYEQYF. In DNA form, the CDR3 reads TGCAGTGCCTCCCCAGGTTCCTACGAGCAGTACTTC.

This clonotype was seen repeatedly, ten times or more. The chain couples TRBV27 to TRBJ2-3; D not resolved. This CDR3 comprises 12 residues. V was clipped by 6 bases and J by 0 bases, with 4 bases between them. In germline, CDR1 is MNHEY, CDR2 SMNVEV (reference sequence). The CDR3 here is CASSRSTDTQYF. CDR3 bases: TGTGCCAGCAGCCGAAGCACAGATACGCAGTATTTT.

This clonotype was observed a handful of times. The rearrangement uses TRBV25-1 and TRBJ1-1, with TRBD1 as a possible D gene (5 bases). Germline-derived CDR1 and CDR2 are MGHDK and SYGVNS. The CDR3 contains 13 residues. Trimming cost V 3 bases and J 7 bases, with 12 bases left between them. The CDR3 coding sequence is TGTGCCAGCAGTGACTCGGGGCAGGGTGAAGCTTTCTTT. As protein: CASSDSGQGEAFF.

This clonotype was counted only a few times. The chain recombines TRBV19 with TRBJ1-5; no clear D gene. This CDR3 is built from 16 residues. V lost 10 bases and J lost 0, with 19 bases in between. CDR1 and CDR2 from the germline V gene are LNHDA and SQIVND (reference sequence). CDR3 in DNA: TGTGCCACCGCCTCTGGCCGGCCCCTTAGCAATCAGCCCCAGCATTTT. Protein product: CATASGRPLSNQPQHF.

In this sample, this clonotype turned up a few times. The CDR3 coding sequence is TGTGCCAGCAGTTTATCTGACACCTATACGCAGTATTTT. It translates to CASSLSDTYTQYF. The chain carries TRBV27 and TRBJ2-3, with D hard to call. V was clipped by 0 bases and J by 7 bases, with 8 bases between them. CDR1 and CDR2 from the germline V gene are MNHEY and SMNVEV (reference sequence). The CDR3 loop spans 13 amino acids.

The J gene is TRBJ1-5, the V gene TRBV7-8; D is possibly TRBD1 (6 bases). CDR3 length equals 15 residues. Germline-derived CDR1 and CDR2 are SGHVS and FQNEAQ. The V gene lost 2 bases and the J gene lost 3 bases, with 11 bases spanning the gap. The CDR3 sequence: CASSLSRGLNQPQHF. The CDR3 DNA is TGTGCCAGCAGCTTAAGCAGGGGTCTCAATCAGCCCCAGCATTTT.

This clonotype was seen many times. The chain joins TRBV7-8 to TRBJ2-7; the D is unclear. CDR3 length: 13 residues. With 4 bases removed from V and 3 bases from J, the gap between germline ends came to 10 bases. Looked up from germline, CDR1 is SGHVS and CDR2 is FQNEAQ. This chain's CDR3 is CASSYTTHYEQYF. CDR3 coding DNA: TGTGCCAGCAGCTATACTACCCACTACGAGCAGTACTTC.

This clonotype has only a few counts. This rearrangement joins TRBV2 to TRBJ2-7, with D possibly being TRBD1 (6 bases). This CDR3 spans 16 amino acids. V was trimmed by 3 bases and J by 3 bases, leaving 18 bases between them. Looked up from germline, CDR1 is SNHLY and CDR2 is FYNNEI. The DNA for the CDR3 is TGTGCCAGCAGTGATCCGGACAGTACCTCCCGCTACGAGCAGTACGTC. It codes for CASSDPDSTSRYEQYV.

The chain has TRBV24-1 and TRBJ1-4; TRBD1 is a possible D gene (5 bases). This CDR3 comprises 14 residues. V was trimmed by 8 bases and J by 7 bases, leaving 16 bases between them. Germline V gene sequence: CDR1 KGHDR, CDR2 SFDVKD. CDR3 nucleotides: TGTGCCACCAAGAAACCGCCGGGACCTGAAAAACTGTTTTTT. This translates into CATKKPPGPEKLFF.

The table lists this clonotype with many counts. The chain uses TRBV12-3 or TRBV12-4 and TRBJ1-5, with 7 bases lining up with TRBD1. The CDR3 totals 13 residues. V lost 6 bases, J lost 4 bases, and 3 bases stayed unmatched. The CDR3 region has the DNA TGTGCCAGCAGGCAGGGGGGGAATCAGCCCCAGCATTTT. This codes for CASRQGGNQPQHF.

The CDR3 here is CASKPGGSLYEQYF. The CDR3 DNA is TGTGCCAGCAAACCAGGGGGCTCGCTCTACGAGCAGTACTTC. The chain has TRBV19 and TRBJ2-7, with 8 bases fitting TRBD1. Trimming took 9 bases from V and 3 from J; bases not matched to a gene: 10. Germline CDR1 and CDR2: LNHDA and SQIVND (reference sequence). The CDR3 runs to 14 residues.

The J gene is TRBJ2-7, the V gene TRBV28; TRBD2 aligns across 7 bases. The V gene end was trimmed by 5 bases and the J gene end by 3 bases; junction bases not matched to a gene: 13. Germline V gives CDR1 MDHEN, CDR2 SYDVKM. The CDR3 runs 16 residues. This CDR3 reads CASSPSWAGVNYEQYF. The CDR3 region has the DNA TGTGCCAGCAGTCCCAGCTGGGCGGGAGTCAACTACGAGCAGTACTTC.

V is TRBV19 and J is TRBJ2-7; D may be TRBD1 (5 bases). Germline CDR1 and CDR2: LNHDA and SQIVND (reference sequence). V was pared by 2 bases and J by 4 bases, with 9 bases between. The CDR3 is made up of 13 amino acids. CDR3 amino acids: CASSIQGGYEQYV. The DNA of the CDR3 is TGTGCCAGTAGTATACAGGGCGGTTACGAGCAGTACGTC.

The V call is TRBV12-3 or TRBV12-4, the J call TRBJ2-2; TRBD2 matches at 7 bases. The CDR3 runs 15 residues. The V and J ends lost 5 bases and 0 bases, in that order; junction bases with no gene match: 3. The DNA for the CDR3 is TGTGCCAGCAGTCCGGGACTAACGAACACCGGGGAGCTGTTTTTT. It is translated as CASSPGLTNTGELFF.

In this sample, this clonotype turned up a few times. The V and J genes are TRBV2 and TRBJ2-3; no clear D gene. Germline V gives CDR1 SNHLY, CDR2 FYNNEI. The CDR3 sequence is 14 residues long. V lost 1 base and J lost 11, with 16 bases in between. The CDR3 coding sequence is TGTGCCAGCAGTGAAGAATGGTCGGGCCGTTGGCAGTATTTT. Translating it yields CASSEEWSGRWQYF.

This clonotype occurred a few times. This sequence joins TRBV28 and TRBJ1-5; 12 positions agree with TRBD1. The CDR3 is made up of 19 amino acids. Germline CDR1 is MDHEN and CDR2 is SYDVKM. V shed 4 bases and J 0 bases; nucleotides not matched to a gene: 10. CDR3 in DNA: TGTGCCAGCAGTTCCCCGGGGGACAGGGGGCGCGATAGCAATCAGCCCCAGCATTTT. This sequence encodes CASSSPGDRGRDSNQPQHF.